This TCR beta chain came from a study of blood T cell repertoires in COVID-19. Looking at the study overall: Sources were T cells, B-cell-depleted T cells, or PBMCs; the material itself was cDNA or gDNA.

This clone was counted once. In the authors' workflow: The authors estimated nucleated cell counts from reference gene primer amplification. Repertoires were generated with immunoSEQ multiplex PCR, while TCRdb's copy carries only in-frame clones and drops some. V, J and clone size reflect that table, while D and trimming were determined from the DNA. The data contain approximately 100,000 clones, approximately 90% of them singletons. Patients at the Seattle site were enrolled during active infection and followed longitudinally. The sample taken for sequencing was peripheral blood. The clonotype comes from a human donor with COVID-19, enrolled during active disease. The donor label of this sample is uncertain.

As DNA, the CDR3 is TGTGCCAGTAGTAGTCCAACAGGGGGTTTAGACGAGCAGTACTTC. This sequence encodes CASSSPTGGLDEQYF. The rearrangement links TRBV19 to TRBJ2-7, with TRBD1 identical over 8 bases. J gave up 5 bases and V 4 bases, and 10 bases lay outside the gene matches. From germline, CDR1 is LNHDA and CDR2 SQIVND (reference sequence). There are 15 residues in the CDR3.